The 7 T cell receptor beta chains given below trace back to one sample, sequenced in a study of OX40 agonist ivuxolimab in advanced cancers. Some clones are missing from TCRdb's copy, which holds only in-frame ones; the method was immunoSEQ multiplex PCR. The profile shows 10,000 to 15,000 clones, 75% to 85% of them singletons. The sample here was CD4+ or CD8+ T cells sorted from blood, taken in a trial of the OX40 agonist ivuxolimab. These receptors came from an adult with an advanced solid tumor such as melanoma, head and neck, liver or kidney cancer.

Only a few counts were recorded for this clone. The chain joins TRBV28 to TRBJ2-7, with TRBD1 identical over 12 bases. This CDR3 is 15 amino acids long. Germline CDR1 reads MDHEN; CDR2 reads SYDVKM. After removal of 2 bases from V and 6 bases from J, the junction contained 5 bases not matched to a gene. In nucleotides, the CDR3 is TGTGCCAGCAGTTTACTACGGGACAGGGGGCCCGAGCAGTACTTC. Its protein is CASSLLRDRGPEQYF.

This chain uses TRBV9 with TRBJ2-1, with TRBD2 matching over 10 bases. The germline V gene encodes CDR1 SGDLS and CDR2 YYNGEE. This CDR3 is 16 amino acids long. J lost 7 bases, V lost 0 bases, and 7 bases had no gene match. The DNA of the CDR3 is TGTGCCAGCAGCGTAGCTCTAGCGGGAGAGTTAAATGAGCAGTTCTTC. This sequence encodes CASSVALAGELNEQFF. The full variable domain, in which reference TRBV9 and TRBJ2-1 provide the parts outside the CDR3, is DSGVTQTPKHLITATGQRVTLRCSPRSGDLSVYWYQQSLDQGLQFLIQYYNGEERAKGNILERFSAQQFPDLHSELNLSSLELGDSALYFCASSVALAGELNEQFFGPGTRLTVL.

The chain uses TRBV4-1 and TRBJ2-3; 7 nucleotides agree with TRBD2. Germline values: CDR1 MGHRA, CDR2 YSYEKL. Trimming took 0 bases from V and 4 from J; bases not matched to a gene: 10. This CDR3 has 17 amino acids. CDR3: CASSQDPLGRAPDTQYF. CDR3 coding DNA: TGCGCCAGCAGCCAAGATCCCCTGGGGAGGGCTCCAGATACGCAGTATTTT.

In this sample, this clone turned up once. The genes are TRBV7-9 and TRBJ2-1; D unresolved. The germline V gene has CDR1 SEHNR and CDR2 FQNEAQ (reference sequence). This CDR3 has 14 amino acids. The V and J ends lost 3 bases and 0 bases respectively, with 6 bases between them. DNA for the CDR3: TGTGCCAGCAGCTTTCCCGGCTCCTACAATGAGCAGTTCTTC. It codes for CASSFPGSYNEQFF. Based on the CDR3 plus reference TRBV7-9 and TRBJ2-1, the full variable domain is DTGVSQNPRHKITKRGQNVTFRCDPISEHNRLYWYRQTLGQGPEFLTYFQNEAQLEKSRLLSDRFSAERPKGSFSTLEIQRTEQGDSAMYLCASSFPGSYNEQFFGPGTRLTVL.

The rearrangement links TRBV11-1 to TRBJ2-1; 12 bases align to TRBD2. Germline CDR1 reads SGHAT; CDR2 reads FQDESV (reference sequence). The CDR3 totals 15 residues. V lost 6 bases, J lost 4 bases, and 4 bases stayed unmatched. The CDR3 bases are TGTGCCAGCAGATCTGGACTAGCGGGGTACAATGAGCAGTTCTTC. Translating it yields CASRSGLAGYNEQFF.

This clone was found once. The chain links TRBV19 to TRBJ2-1; weak D call: TRBD1 (6 bases). Germline V gene data show CDR1 as LNHDA and CDR2 as SQIVND (reference sequence). This CDR3 contains 14 residues. Trimming removed 6 bases at V and 1 base at J, with 10 bases between. The CDR3 coding sequence is TGTGCCAGTAGCCACAGGGCGTCCTACAATGAGCAGTTCTTC. This codes for CASSHRASYNEQFF.

Points on this clone: This sample also contains other DNA sequences that code for the same CDR3. This rearrangement joins TRBV7-9 to TRBJ2-7, with 8 bases identical to TRBD2. V shed 4 bases and J 3 bases; nucleotides not matched to a gene: 2. From germline, CDR1 is SEHNR and CDR2 FQNEAQ (reference sequence). This CDR3 has 13 residues. Here the CDR3 reads CASSSGLVYEQYF. The CDR3 bases are TGTGCCAGCAGCTCGGGACTAGTCTACGAGCAGTACTTC.